This is a list of T cell receptor beta chains from one sample in a study of T cell responses to AZD1222 COVID-19 vaccine. Produced via immunoSEQ multiplex PCR; TCRdb's table is partial and in-frame only. The data contain 150,000 to 200,000 clones, around 92% of them singletons. Sequences were derived from peripheral blood, sampled on day 0 of AZD1222 vaccination. Receptors were obtained from an adult in good health. CDR3s include the opening cysteine and the closing phenylalanine or tryptophan. A D gene is named only where the DNA matches it firmly. Only some rows state a clone size, as once, few, many or a class for expanded clones.

cdr3_aa: CASSLSSYEQYF
cdr3_nt: TGTGCCAGCAGCTTATCTTCCTACGAGCAGTACTTC
j_call: TRBJ2-7
v_call: TRBV7-9
d_call: .
cdr3_length: 12
clone_size: once

cdr3_aa: CASSRNPGQPYEQYF
cdr3_nt: TGTGCCAGCAGCAGAAATCCGGGACAACCCTACGAGCAGTACTTC
j_call: TRBJ2-7
v_call: TRBV7-2
d_call: .
cdr3_length: 15
clone_size: .

cdr3_aa: CASGQGKEKLFF
cdr3_nt: TGTGCCAGCGGACAGGGGAAGGAAAAACTGTTTTTT
j_call: TRBJ1-4
v_call: TRBV27
d_call: TRBD1
cdr3_length: 12
clone_size: .

cdr3_aa: CASTGLGQGGATF
cdr3_nt: TGTGCCAGCACCGGACTTGGACAGGGGGGAGCCACCTTC
j_call: TRBJ1-2
v_call: TRBV6-5
d_call: TRBD1
cdr3_length: 13
clone_size: .

cdr3_aa: CASSPSDKPETQYF
cdr3_nt: TGTGCCAGTAGCCCATCCGACAAGCCAGAGACCCAGTACTTC
j_call: TRBJ2-5
v_call: TRBV19
d_call: .
cdr3_length: 14
clone_size: .

cdr3_aa: CASSLVTGDEKLFF
cdr3_nt: TGTGCCAGCAGCTTAGTGACAGGGGACGAAAAACTGTTTTTT
j_call: TRBJ1-4
v_call: TRBV11-2
d_call: TRBD1
cdr3_length: 14
clone_size: .

cdr3_aa: CASSPPAGRYEQYF
cdr3_nt: TGTGCCAGCTCACCACCCGCAGGGCGTTACGAGCAGTACTTC
j_call: TRBJ2-7
v_call: TRBV18
d_call: .
cdr3_length: 14
clone_size: .

cdr3_aa: CATSDGRFDYNEQFF
cdr3_nt: TGTGCCACCAGTGATGGTCGGTTCGACTACAATGAGCAGTTCTTC
j_call: TRBJ2-1
v_call: TRBV24-1
d_call: .
cdr3_length: 15
clone_size: .

cdr3_aa: CASRMGGANTGELFF
cdr3_nt: TGTGCCAGTAGAATGGGAGGAGCGAACACCGGGGAGCTGTTTTTT
j_call: TRBJ2-2
v_call: TRBV19
d_call: .
cdr3_length: 15
clone_size: .

cdr3_aa: CASSISQGFYNEQFF
cdr3_nt: TGTGCCAGTAGTATCTCACAGGGTTTCTACAATGAGCAGTTCTTC
j_call: TRBJ2-1
v_call: TRBV19
d_call: .
cdr3_length: 15
clone_size: .

cdr3_aa: CASSRPGSYEQYF
cdr3_nt: TGTGCCAGTAGCCGGCCGGGATCCTACGAGCAGTACTTC
j_call: TRBJ2-7
v_call: TRBV19
d_call: .
cdr3_length: 13
clone_size: once

cdr3_aa: CASSLNPPRGGGTQYF
cdr3_nt: TGTGCCAGCAGCTTAAACCCCCCACGAGGTGGAGGGACCCAGTACTTC
j_call: TRBJ2-5
v_call: TRBV7-3
d_call: .
cdr3_length: 16
clone_size: .

cdr3_aa: CASSESAKGNTQYF
cdr3_nt: TGTGCCAGCAGCGAGTCCGCAAAGGGGAATACGCAGTATTTT
j_call: TRBJ2-3
v_call: TRBV2
d_call: .
cdr3_length: 14
clone_size: .

cdr3_aa: CASANNSPLHF
cdr3_nt: TGTGCCAGCGCCAATAATTCACCCCTCCACTTT
j_call: TRBJ1-6
v_call: TRBV5-6
d_call: .
cdr3_length: 11
clone_size: once

cdr3_aa: CASSFGRLNQETQYF
cdr3_nt: TGTGCCAGCAGTTTCGGCAGGCTTAACCAAGAGACCCAGTACTTC
j_call: TRBJ2-5
v_call: TRBV27
d_call: .
cdr3_length: 15
clone_size: .

cdr3_aa: CAWTEGSTTEAFF
cdr3_nt: TGTGCCTGGACCGAGGGATCGACCACTGAAGCTTTCTTT
j_call: TRBJ1-1
v_call: TRBV30
d_call: .
cdr3_length: 13
clone_size: .

cdr3_aa: CARERKRSYLTALRGKLFF
cdr3_nt: TGCGCCAGGGAACGAAAGCGATCTTATTTGACGGCGCTGAGGGGAAAACTGTTTTTT
j_call: TRBJ1-4
v_call: TRBV23-1
d_call: .
cdr3_length: 19
clone_size: few

cdr3_aa: CASSSGLGTEAFF
cdr3_nt: TGTGCCAGCAGCTCCGGCTTGGGAACTGAAGCTTTCTTT
j_call: TRBJ1-1
v_call: TRBV7-3
d_call: .
cdr3_length: 13
clone_size: .

cdr3_aa: CASSIHQGLYGYTF
cdr3_nt: TGTGCCAGTAGTATCCATCAGGGGCTCTATGGCTACACCTTC
j_call: TRBJ1-2
v_call: TRBV19
d_call: .
cdr3_length: 14
clone_size: .

cdr3_aa: CASSLSTGELFF
cdr3_nt: TGTGCCAGCAGTTTATCGACCGGGGAGCTGTTTTTT
j_call: TRBJ2-2
v_call: TRBV27
d_call: .
cdr3_length: 12
clone_size: once

cdr3_aa: CASSVASGLQNYEQYF
cdr3_nt: TGTGCCAGCAGCGTAGCATCGGGCCTACAAAACTACGAGCAGTACTTC
j_call: TRBJ2-7
v_call: TRBV9
d_call: .
cdr3_length: 16
clone_size: .

cdr3_aa: CASSLGSTSYNEQFF
cdr3_nt: TGTGCCAGCAGCTTAGGGAGCACCTCCTACAATGAGCAGTTCTTC
j_call: TRBJ2-1
v_call: TRBV7-9
d_call: .
cdr3_length: 15
clone_size: .

cdr3_aa: CASERGGPGELFF
cdr3_nt: TGTGCCAGCGAAAGGGGCGGTCCCGGGGAGCTGTTTTTT
j_call: TRBJ2-2
v_call: TRBV6-6
d_call: .
cdr3_length: 13
clone_size: .

cdr3_aa: CASSISSISYEQYF
cdr3_nt: TGTGCCAGTAGTATATCGTCGATCTCCTACGAGCAGTACTTC
j_call: TRBJ2-7
v_call: TRBV19
d_call: .
cdr3_length: 14
clone_size: .

cdr3_aa: CASSYFSGAPYEQYF
cdr3_nt: TGTGCCAGCAGTTACTTTAGCGGGGCCCCCTACGAGCAGTACTTC
j_call: TRBJ2-7
v_call: TRBV6-6
d_call: TRBD2
cdr3_length: 15
clone_size: once

cdr3_aa: CASRYRGENTGELFF
cdr3_nt: TGTGCCAGTAGATACAGGGGTGAGAACACCGGGGAGCTGTTTTTT
j_call: TRBJ2-2
v_call: TRBV19
d_call: TRBD1
cdr3_length: 15
clone_size: .

cdr3_aa: CASSTQGGTLQPQHF
cdr3_nt: TGTGCCAGTAGTACACAGGGTGGTACTCTCCAGCCCCAGCATTTT
j_call: TRBJ1-5
v_call: TRBV19
d_call: .
cdr3_length: 15
clone_size: .

cdr3_aa: CAWSEQESQPQHF
cdr3_nt: TGTGCCTGGAGTGAACAGGAGAGTCAGCCCCAGCATTTT
j_call: TRBJ1-5
v_call: TRBV30
d_call: .
cdr3_length: 13
clone_size: .